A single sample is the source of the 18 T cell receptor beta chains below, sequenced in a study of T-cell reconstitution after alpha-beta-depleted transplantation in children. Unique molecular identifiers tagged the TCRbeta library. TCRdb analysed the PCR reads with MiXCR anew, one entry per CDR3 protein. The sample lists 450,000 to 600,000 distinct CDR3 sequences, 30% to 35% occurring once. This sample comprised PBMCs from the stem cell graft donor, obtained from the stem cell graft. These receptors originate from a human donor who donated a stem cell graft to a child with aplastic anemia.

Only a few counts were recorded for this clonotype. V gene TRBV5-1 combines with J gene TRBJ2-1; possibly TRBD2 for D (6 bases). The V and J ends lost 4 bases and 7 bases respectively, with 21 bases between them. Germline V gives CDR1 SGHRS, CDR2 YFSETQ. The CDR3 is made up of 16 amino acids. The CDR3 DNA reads TGCGCCAGCAGCGGAGGGGCGGTTTTGGGGGAAAATGAGCAGTTCTTC. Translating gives CASSGGAVLGENEQFF.

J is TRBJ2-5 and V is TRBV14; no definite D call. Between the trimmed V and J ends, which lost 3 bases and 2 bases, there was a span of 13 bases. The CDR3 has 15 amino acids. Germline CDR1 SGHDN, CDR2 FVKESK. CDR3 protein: CASSQGFLGQETQYF. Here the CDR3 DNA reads TGTGCCAGCAGCCAGGGGTTCTTGGGGCAAGAGACCCAGTACTTC.

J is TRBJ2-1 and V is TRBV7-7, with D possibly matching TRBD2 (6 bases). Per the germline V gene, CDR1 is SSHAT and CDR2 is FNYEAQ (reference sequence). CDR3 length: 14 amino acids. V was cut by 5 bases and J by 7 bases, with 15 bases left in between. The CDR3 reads CASSPFGGSNEQFF. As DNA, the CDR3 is TGTGCCAGCAGCCCCTTCGGAGGGAGTAATGAGCAGTTCTTC.

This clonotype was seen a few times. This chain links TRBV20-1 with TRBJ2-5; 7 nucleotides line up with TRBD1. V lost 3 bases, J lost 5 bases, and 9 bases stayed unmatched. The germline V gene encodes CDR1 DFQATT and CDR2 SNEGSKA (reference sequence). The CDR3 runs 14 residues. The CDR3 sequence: CSARATGSIETQYF. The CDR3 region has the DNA TGCAGTGCTAGGGCGACAGGGAGTATCGAGACCCAGTACTTC.

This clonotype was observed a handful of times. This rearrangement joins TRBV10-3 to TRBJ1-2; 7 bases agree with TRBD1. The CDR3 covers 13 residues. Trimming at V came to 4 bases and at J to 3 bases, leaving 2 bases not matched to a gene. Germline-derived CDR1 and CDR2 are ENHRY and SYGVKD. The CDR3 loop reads CAISGQGDYGYTF. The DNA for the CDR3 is TGTGCCATCAGTGGACAGGGCGACTATGGCTACACCTTC.

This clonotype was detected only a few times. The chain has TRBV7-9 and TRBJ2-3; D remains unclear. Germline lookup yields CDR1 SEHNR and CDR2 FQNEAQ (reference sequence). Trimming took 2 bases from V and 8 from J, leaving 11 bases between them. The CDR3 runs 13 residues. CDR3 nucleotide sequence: TGTGCCAGCAGCTTACTCAGCCCAGGTACGCAGTATTTT. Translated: CASSLLSPGTQYF.

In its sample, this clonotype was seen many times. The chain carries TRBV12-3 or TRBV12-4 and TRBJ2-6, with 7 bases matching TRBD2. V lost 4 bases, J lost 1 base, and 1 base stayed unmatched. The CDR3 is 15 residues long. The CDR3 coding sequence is TGTGCCAGCAGTTCGCGGGGGTCTGGGGCCAACGTCCTGACTTTC. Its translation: CASSSRGSGANVLTF.

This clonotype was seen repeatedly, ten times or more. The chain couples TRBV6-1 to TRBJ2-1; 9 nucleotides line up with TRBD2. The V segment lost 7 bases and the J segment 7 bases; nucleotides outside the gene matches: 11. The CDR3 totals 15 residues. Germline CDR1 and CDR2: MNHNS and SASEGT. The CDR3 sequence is CASTAGGSGGNEQFF. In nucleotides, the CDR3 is TGTGCCAGCACAGCGGGAGGATCGGGGGGAAATGAGCAGTTCTTC.

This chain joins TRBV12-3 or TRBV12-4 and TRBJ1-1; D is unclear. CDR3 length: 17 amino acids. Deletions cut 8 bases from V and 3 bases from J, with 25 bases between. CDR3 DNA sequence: TGTGCCAGCTTGGGTGGGAATGGGATAGCGATGGACACTGAAGCTTTCTTT. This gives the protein CASLGGNGIAMDTEAFF.

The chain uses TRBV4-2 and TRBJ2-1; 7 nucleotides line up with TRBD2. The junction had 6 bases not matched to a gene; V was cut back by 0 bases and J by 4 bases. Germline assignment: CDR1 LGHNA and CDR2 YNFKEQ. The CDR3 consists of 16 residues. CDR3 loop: CASSQDLRERYNEQFF. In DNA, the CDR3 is TGTGCCAGCAGCCAAGATCTGCGGGAGAGATACAATGAGCAGTTCTTC.

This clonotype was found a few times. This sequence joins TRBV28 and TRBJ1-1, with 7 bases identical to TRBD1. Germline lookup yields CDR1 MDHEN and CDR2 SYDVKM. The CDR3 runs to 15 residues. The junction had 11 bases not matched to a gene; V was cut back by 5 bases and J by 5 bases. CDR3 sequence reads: CASSPPKRGRTEAFF. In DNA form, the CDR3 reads TGTGCCAGCAGTCCTCCTAAGAGGGGGCGGACTGAAGCTTTCTTT.

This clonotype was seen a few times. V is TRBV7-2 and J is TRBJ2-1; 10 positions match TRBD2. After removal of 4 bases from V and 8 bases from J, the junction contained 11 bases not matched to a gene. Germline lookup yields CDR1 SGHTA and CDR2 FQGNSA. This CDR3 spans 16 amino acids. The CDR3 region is CASSSWTSGSSDEQFF. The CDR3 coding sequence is TGTGCCAGCAGCTCTTGGACTAGCGGAAGTTCGGATGAGCAGTTCTTC.

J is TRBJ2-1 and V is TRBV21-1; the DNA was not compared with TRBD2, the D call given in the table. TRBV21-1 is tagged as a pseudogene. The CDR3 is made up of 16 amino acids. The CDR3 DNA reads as TGTGCCAGCAGCAAAAAGGGACTAGCGGGGGCCAATGAGCAGTTCTTC. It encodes CASSKKGLAGANEQFF.

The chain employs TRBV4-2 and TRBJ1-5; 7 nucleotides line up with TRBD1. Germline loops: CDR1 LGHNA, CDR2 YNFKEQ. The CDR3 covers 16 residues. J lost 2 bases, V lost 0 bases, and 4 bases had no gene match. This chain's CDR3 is CASSQDRGDGNQPQHF. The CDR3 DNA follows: TGTGCCAGCAGCCAAGACAGGGGGGACGGCAATCAGCCCCAGCATTTT.

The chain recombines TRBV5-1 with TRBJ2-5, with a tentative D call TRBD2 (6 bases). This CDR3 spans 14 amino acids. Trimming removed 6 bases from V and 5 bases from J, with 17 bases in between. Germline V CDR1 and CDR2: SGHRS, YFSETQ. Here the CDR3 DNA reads TGCGCCAGCACCCGTGGGGAAGCGGGCGAGACCCAGTACTTC. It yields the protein CASTRGEAGETQYF. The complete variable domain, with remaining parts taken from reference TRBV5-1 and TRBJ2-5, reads KAGVTQTPRYLIKTRGQQVTLSCSPISGHRSVSWYQQTPGQGLQFLFEYFSETQRNKGNFPGRFSGRQFSNSRSEMNVSTLELGDSALYLCASTRGEAGETQYFGPGTRLLVL.

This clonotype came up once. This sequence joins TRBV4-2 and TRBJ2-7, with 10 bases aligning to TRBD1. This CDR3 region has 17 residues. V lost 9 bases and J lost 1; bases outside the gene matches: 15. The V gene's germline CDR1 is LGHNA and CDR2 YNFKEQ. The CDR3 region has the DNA TGTGCCAGGGGCTCCGAGGGCGGGACAGGGGAATCCTACGAGCAGTACGTC. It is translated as CARGSEGGTGESYEQYV.

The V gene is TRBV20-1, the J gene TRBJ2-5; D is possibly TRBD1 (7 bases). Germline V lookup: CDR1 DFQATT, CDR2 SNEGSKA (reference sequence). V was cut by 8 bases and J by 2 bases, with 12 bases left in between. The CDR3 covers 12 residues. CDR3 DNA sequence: TGCAGTTGCGGGACAGATCAAGAGACCCAGTACTTC. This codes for CSCGTDQETQYF.

Here the CDR3 DNA reads TGCAGCGTTGATGTGGGGGCAGCCGGGGAGCTGTTTTTT. Translated, it gives CSVDVGAAGELFF. The genes are TRBV29-1 and TRBJ2-2; TRBD1 is a possible D gene (6 bases). The CDR3 is made up of 13 amino acids. With 3 bases removed from V and 6 bases from J, the gap between germline ends came to 11 bases. The germline CDR1 and CDR2 sequences are SQVTM and ANQGSEA.